Below, 11 T cell receptor beta chains from the same sample are listed, as sequenced in a study of blood T cell repertoires in COVID-19. Repertoires were generated with immunoSEQ multiplex PCR, while TCRdb's copy carries only in-frame clones and drops some. In the table there are some 150,000 clones, more than 80% of which are singletons. The specimen sequenced was peripheral blood. These receptors came from a human donor with acute or convalescent COVID-19. The donor label of this sample is uncertain.

The rearrangement links TRBV6-6 to TRBJ1-1, with D unresolved. V lost 2 bases and J 0 bases, leaving 7 bases between the germline ends. From germline, CDR1 is MNHNY and CDR2 SVGAGI (reference sequence). The CDR3 covers 14 residues. Here the CDR3 reads CASSYAGLNTEAFF. The DNA of the CDR3 is TGTGCCAGCAGTTACGCAGGTTTGAACACTGAAGCTTTCTTT.

The V call is TRBV10-3, the J call TRBJ1-2; TRBD1 matches at 7 bases. The V segment lost 2 bases and the J segment 5 bases; nucleotides outside the gene matches: 8. The CDR3 is 15 amino acids. Per germline, CDR1 ENHRY and CDR2 SYGVKD. The chain's CDR3 is CAISETEVRGYGYTF. The DNA for the CDR3 is TGTGCCATCAGTGAGACCGAGGTCAGGGGGTATGGCTACACCTTC.

The chain carries TRBV19 and TRBJ1-5, with 7 bases fitting TRBD1. V trimming: 6 bases; J trimming: 0 bases; junction bases outside the gene matches: 11. Germline CDR1 and CDR2: LNHDA and SQIVND (reference sequence). The CDR3 contains 17 residues. CDR3 DNA sequence: TGTGCCAGTAGGAACCCGACAGGGTCCTATAGCAATCAGCCCCAGCATTTT. Protein sequence: CASRNPTGSYSNQPQHF.

For this clone: A read error is possible here, since a much larger clone lies one base away. Other DNA sequences from this sample encode an identical CDR3 as well. The chain uses TRBV18 and TRBJ1-2; D possibly corresponds to TRBD1 (6 bases). Trimming took 1 base from V and 0 from J, leaving 6 bases between them. CDR3 length: 14 residues. CDR1 is KGHSH and CDR2 is LQKENI in the germline V gene. The CDR3 bases are TGTGCCAGCTCACCACAGGGGGCTAACTATGGCTACACCTTC. Translating gives CASSPQGANYGYTF. The whole variable domain, filled in from reference TRBV18 and TRBJ1-2, reads NAGVMQNPRHLVRRRGQEARLRCSPMKGHSHVYWYRQLPEEGLKFMVYLQKENIIDESGMPKERFSAEFPKEGPSILRIQQVVRGDSAAYFCASSPQGANYGYTFGSGTRLTVV.

This clone was picked up a small number of times. The rearrangement links TRBV6-5 to TRBJ1-2; D possibly corresponds to TRBD1 (5 bases). V lost 4 bases and J 4 bases, leaving 13 bases between the germline ends. Germline assignment: CDR1 MNHEY and CDR2 SVGAGI. The CDR3 length is 14 residues. The chain's CDR3 is CASSLTGTAYGYTF. DNA for the CDR3: TGTGCCAGCAGTTTGACCGGGACTGCCTATGGCTACACCTTC.

This clone was recorded once. The rearrangement uses TRBV5-4 and TRBJ2-7, with D possibly matching TRBD1 (6 bases). Germline V CDR1 and CDR2: SGHNT, YYREEE (reference sequence). The CDR3 is 14 residues long. Trimming left V 5 bases short and J 2 bases short, with 14 bases between. The CDR3 loop is CASREQGKPYEQYF. CDR3 bases: TGTGCCAGCAGGGAACAGGGCAAGCCCTACGAGCAGTACTTC.

V and J are TRBV20-1 and TRBJ2-1; 14 positions match TRBD2. The CDR3 loop spans 18 amino acids. The V gene end was trimmed by 3 bases and the J gene end by 7 bases; junction bases not matched to a gene: 14. The germline gives CDR1 DFQATT, CDR2 SNEGSKA (reference sequence). The CDR3 here is CSASLPRLAGGPQNEQFF. The CDR3 DNA reads as TGCAGTGCTAGTTTGCCCCGACTAGCGGGGGGGCCCCAGAATGAGCAGTTCTTC.

The chain joins TRBV27 to TRBJ2-3, with 10 bases matching TRBD2. Germline CDR1 MNHEY, CDR2 SMNVEV (reference sequence). This CDR3 spans 17 amino acids. Germline trimming cut 0 bases from V and 5 bases from J; bases unmatched to any gene: 8. CDR3 bases: TGTGCCAGCAGTTTATCGTTAGCGGGGGGCAGTAAAGATACGCAGTATTTT. Its translation: CASSLSLAGGSKDTQYF.

The CDR3 loop reads CASSKTQEGYGYTF. The CDR3, as DNA: TGTGCCAGCAGTAAGACACAAGAGGGCTATGGCTACACCTTC. J is TRBJ1-2 and V is TRBV2; no clear D. V lost 5 bases to trimming and J lost 4 bases, with 14 bases between them. The germline V gene encodes CDR1 SNHLY and CDR2 FYNNEI. CDR3 length: 14 amino acids.

V and J are TRBV6-5 and TRBJ1-2, with TRBD1 matching over 10 bases. V dropped 0 bases and J dropped 5; count of bases not matched to a gene: 6. The CDR3 runs 16 residues. Germline values: CDR1 MNHEY, CDR2 SVGAGI. CDR3: CASSYSLGQGFYGYTF. The CDR3 coding sequence is TGTGCCAGCAGTTACTCCCTGGGACAGGGGTTTTATGGCTACACCTTC.

The rearrangement uses TRBV5-4 and TRBJ1-1; tentatively, D is TRBD1 (5 bases). Germline CDR1 is SGHNT and CDR2 is YYREEE (reference sequence). The germline V and J ends were trimmed by 1 base and 5 bases, with 9 bases remaining between them. This CDR3 region has 13 residues. CDR3: CASSLLGGTEAFF. CDR3 sequence (DNA): TGTGCCAGCAGCTTGTTGGGGGGGACTGAAGCTTTCTTT.